A selection of T cell receptor beta chains follows, all from one sample in a study of T cell repertoires in cytomegalovirus infection. TCRdb processed the reads anew with MiXCR; each CDR3 protein has one entry. This table holds around 260,000 distinct CDR3 sequences, 25% found once. Specimen: PBMCs. The receptors come from a human donor in good health (CMV status not recorded). Some clones in this sample may be carry-over from other donors' samples. CDR3s include the opening cysteine and the closing phenylalanine or tryptophan. The D gene is left open where the match is weak. Rows give clone size only sometimes, using once, few, many, or a class for an expanded clone.

TRBV12-3/TRBV12-4,TRBD2,NA,TRBJ2-1,TGTGCCAGCAGTGTAGCGGGGCCAAATGAGCAGTTCTTC,CASSVAGPNEQFF
TRBV5-1,NA,NA,TRBJ2-3,TGCGCCAGCAGCAACCGAGCGGTTTCCACAGATACGCAGTATTTT,CASSNRAVSTDTQYF
TRBV20-1,TRBD2,NA,TRBJ2-2,TGCAGTGCTAGGACTAGCGGGGCGAACACCGGGGAGCTGTTTTTT,CSARTSGANTGELFF
TRBV6-5,TRBD1,NA,TRBJ2-7,TGTGCCAGCAGTTACCGACTGACGGGACAGGGGTTGCCCTACGAGCAGTACTTC,CASSYRLTGQGLPYEQYF
TRBV6-6,NA,few,TRBJ2-2,TGTGCCAGCAGTTACTTCGGACTAAGCGGGGAGCTGTTTTTT,CASSYFGLSGELFF
TRBV11-1,NA,few,TRBJ2-7,TGTGCCAGCAGCTTAGACGGACAGATCTACGAGCAGTACTTC,CASSLDGQIYEQYF
TRBV4-2,TRBD1,NA,TRBJ2-7,TGTGCCAGCAGCCAAGTGGGGACAGCTGCCGAGCAGTACTTC,CASSQVGTAAEQYF
TRBV7-6,TRBD2,many,TRBJ2-3,TGTGCCAGCAGCCCCGGGGGGGGCGCAGATACGCAGTATTTT,CASSPGGGADTQYF
TRBV18,TRBD2,few,TRBJ2-1,TGTGCCAGCTCACCACAGGAGCGGGAGGGCCGCGATGAGCAGTTCTTC,CASSPQEREGRDEQFF
TRBV7-8,TRBD1,NA,TRBJ1-3,TGTGCCAGCAGCTTAGTTCCGGGACAGGGAGACACCATATATTTT,CASSLVPGQGDTIYF
TRBV4-3,NA,few,TRBJ1-2,TGCGCCAGCAGCCAGTCGACAGTGCCCTATGGCTACACCTTC,CASSQSTVPYGYTF
TRBV19,NA,many,TRBJ2-5,TGTGCCACCCTGCCCGCCGGGACCCAGTACTTC,CATLPAGTQYF
TRBV7-2,NA,many,TRBJ2-7,TGTGCCAGCAGCTTAGCGGGTAGGGACTACGAGCAGTACTTC,CASSLAGRDYEQYF
TRBV5-4,NA,NA,TRBJ2-1,TGTGCCAGCAGCCCCCAGACCCGATTTTACAATGAGCAGTTCTTC,CASSPQTRFYNEQFF
TRBV6-6,NA,NA,TRBJ2-7,TGTGCCAGCAGTGGGGTGAACTCCTACGAGCAGTACTTC,CASSGVNSYEQYF
TRBV28,TRBD1,many,TRBJ2-7,TGTGCCAGCAGTCCCCCGGACCGGGACAGGGCCTACGAGCAGTACTTC,CASSPPDRDRAYEQYF
TRBV7-3,NA,few,TRBJ2-7,TGTGCCAGCGGCCAGGGGGGAACCTACGAGCAGTACTTC,CASGQGGTYEQYF
TRBV5-1,TRBD2,NA,TRBJ2-5,TGCGCCAGCACCATCCTTGCTAGCGGCCAAGAGACCCAGTACTTC,CASTILASGQETQYF
TRBV25-1,NA,NA,TRBJ2-2,TGTGCCAGCCGAAACAAGAAGGGGGCGAACACCGGGGAGCTGTTTTTT,CASRNKKGANTGELFF
TRBV7-2,NA,many,TRBJ2-7,TGTGCCAGCAGCTTAGGCCCAGCCCAAAGCTCCTACGAGCAGTACTTC,CASSLGPAQSSYEQYF
TRBV5-1,TRBD1,NA,TRBJ2-2,TGCGCCAGCAGCTTCCAGGGGGCTGTCGGGGAGCTGTTTTTT,CASSFQGAVGELFF
TRBV7-3,TRBD1,NA,TRBJ2-3,TGTGCCAGCAGCCCCGACAGGGCCACAGATACGCAGTATTTT,CASSPDRATDTQYF
TRBV6-1,TRBD1,many,TRBJ1-2,TGTGCCAGCACGACAGGGGGCTATGGCTACACCTTC,CASTTGGYGYTF
TRBV28,TRBD2,few,TRBJ2-1,TGTGCCAGCAGGAACCCGGGACTAGATATCTATGAGCAGTTCTTC,CASRNPGLDIYEQFF
TRBV7-2,NA,many,TRBJ2-1,TGTGCCAGCAGCTTAGCCGGGACCACGATGGTCGATGAGCAGTTCTTC,CASSLAGTTMVDEQFF
TRBV7-6,NA,many,TRBJ2-7,TGTGCCAGCAGCAACCAGGGATTCTACGAGCAGTACTTC,CASSNQGFYEQYF
TRBV7-2,TRBD2,many,TRBJ2-1,TGTGCCAGCAGCTTAGGGGGAGCGGGAGGCTACAATGAGCAGTTCTTC,CASSLGGAGGYNEQFF
TRBV28,TRBD1,few,TRBJ2-7,TGTGCCAGCAGTCGCCCGGGACAGTGGATCTACGAGCAGTACTTC,CASSRPGQWIYEQYF
TRBV5-4,NA,NA,TRBJ2-3,TGTGCCAGCAGCCGTGAAGGTCAGGGAGATACGCAGTATTTT,CASSREGQGDTQYF
TRBV6-6,TRBD1,NA,TRBJ2-7,TGTGCCAGCCGGACAGGGTTTTCGTACGAGCAGTACTTC,CASRTGFSYEQYF
TRBV28,NA,few,TRBJ1-5,TGTGCCAGCACCCCGACGTGGGGGAGCAATCAGCCCCAGCATTTT,CASTPTWGSNQPQHF
TRBV9,NA,NA,TRBJ1-1,TGTGCCAGCAGCCCACCCAATACAAACACTGAAGCTTTCTTT,CASSPPNTNTEAFF
TRBV28,NA,few,TRBJ1-2,TGTGCCAGCAGTTCTGCGACAGATTGGGACTATGGCTACACCTTC,CASSSATDWDYGYTF
TRBV19,NA,few,TRBJ2-6,TGTGCCAGTAGTATAGAATTGGCACAACCACCTTCTGGGGCCAACGTCCTGACTTTC,CASSIELAQPPSGANVLTF
TRBV20-1,TRBD1,NA,TRBJ2-7,TGCAGTGCTCCAGACAGGGTTACCTACGAGCAGTACTTC,CSAPDRVTYEQYF
TRBV9,TRBD2,few,TRBJ2-1,TGTGCCAGCAGCGGAGGAGTTAGCGGGAGTGGGTCCTACAATGAGCAGTTCTTC,CASSGGVSGSGSYNEQFF
TRBV7-8,NA,NA,TRBJ2-1,TGTGCCAGCAGCTTAGCGGGAGTAATCGATGAGCAGTTCTTC,CASSLAGVIDEQFF
TRBV6-1,TRBD1,few,TRBJ2-1,TGTGCCAGCCTCCTCTACCGGGACAGGGTACATGAGCAGTTCTTC,CASLLYRDRVHEQFF
TRBV20-1,TRBD1,NA,TRBJ1-5,TGCAGTGCTAGAGATCCCAGCAGGGGGCAGGGTCAGCCCCAGCATTTT,CSARDPSRGQGQPQHF
TRBV28,TRBD2,NA,TRBJ2-2,TGTGCCAGCAAACTAGCGGGGGGACAAAACACCGGGGAGCTGTTTTTT,CASKLAGGQNTGELFF
TRBV28,NA,few,TRBJ1-1,TGTGCCAGCAGTTTCGGGGACAACACTGAAGCTTTCTTT,CASSFGDNTEAFF
TRBV7-8,TRBD2,many,TRBJ2-5,TGTGCCAGCAGCCCGAGGCTAGCGGGAGGGCCCGCAGAGACCCAGTACTTC,CASSPRLAGGPAETQYF
TRBV2,NA,NA,TRBJ1-6,TGTGCCAGCAGTGGTCTAGGATTCCTTTCACCCCTCCACTTT,CASSGLGFLSPLHF
TRBV3-1,NA,NA,TRBJ2-7,TGTGCCAGCAGCCGGTTCGGGGACTCCCCCTACGAGCAGTACTTC,CASSRFGDSPYEQYF
TRBV20-1,NA,NA,TRBJ1-5,TGCAGTGCTAGAGATCCCGGGGGCCGTCAGCCCCAGCATTTT,CSARDPGGRQPQHF
TRBV20-1,NA,NA,TRBJ1-1,TGCAGTGCTAGAGATAGTAATCGTCTGAACACTGAAGCTTTCTTT,CSARDSNRLNTEAFF
TRBV5-4,NA,NA,TRBJ2-3,TGTGCCAGCAGCTTAGTTTATGAGGGAGAGGATACGCAGTATTTT,CASSLVYEGEDTQYF
TRBV28,TRBD2,NA,TRBJ2-2,TGTGCCAGCAGACCGGGACTAGGAAACACCGGGGAGCTGTTTTTT,CASRPGLGNTGELFF
TRBV4-1,NA,NA,TRBJ1-5,TGCGCCAGCAGCCAAGACGTAAGGGTTTATAGCAATCAGCCCCAGCATTTT,CASSQDVRVYSNQPQHF
TRBV7-6,NA,NA,TRBJ2-2,TGTGCCAGCAGCCCCGGCAGGGGAGATTACAACGGGGAGCTGTTTTTT,CASSPGRGDYNGELFF
TRBV12-3/TRBV12-4,TRBD1,few,TRBJ1-1,TGTGCCAGCAGCCTGACAGGGGAGAATGAAGCTTTCTTT,CASSLTGENEAFF
TRBV29-1,TRBD2,NA,TRBJ2-1,TGCAGCGCTGACGCGGGACTAGATTTCAATGAGCAGTTCTTC,CSADAGLDFNEQFF
TRBV19,NA,NA,TRBJ2-3,TGTGCCAGTACCCCCGGGCACGGAGATACGCAGTATTTT,CASTPGHGDTQYF
TRBV7-9,TRBD1,NA,TRBJ2-7,TGTGCCAGCAGCTTACTTGGGGACAGACTCACCTACGAGCAGTACTTC,CASSLLGDRLTYEQYF
TRBV7-2,NA,NA,TRBJ2-1,TGTGCCAGCAGCTTAAAGTTGGTATACAATGAGCAGTTCTTC,CASSLKLVYNEQFF
TRBV5-1,TRBD2,few,TRBJ2-3,TGCGCCAGCAGCTTGGTGGGGGACGTCTTAGCGGGAGAAAGGACAGATACGCAGTATTTT,CASSLVGDVLAGERTDTQYF